One and the same sample provided the 3 T cell receptor beta chains below, sequenced in a study of blood T cell repertoires in COVID-19. Using immunoSEQ multiplex PCR, the repertoire was profiled, and TCRdb retains in-frame clones only, with some absent. There are about 170,000 clones in the sample; about nine tenths occur only once, and roughly 5.3% lies in the top ten. The sequencing input was peripheral blood. All receptors derive from a man between 18 and 35 years old with COVID-19, enrolled during active disease.

The sample holds one count of this clone. Other nucleotide sequences in the sample specify the same CDR3. This chain joins TRBV29-1 and TRBJ1-1; 7 nucleotides agree with TRBD1. The germline V gene has CDR1 SQVTM and CDR2 ANQGSEA. The CDR3 is made up of 11 amino acids. With V trimmed by 5 bases and J by 5 bases, 2 bases remained unmatched. This chain's CDR3 is CSVYRGTEAFF. In nucleotides, the CDR3 is TGCAGCGTTTACAGGGGAACTGAAGCTTTCTTT.

This clone was seen once. The gene calls are TRBV11-2 and TRBJ2-4, with a weak D call TRBD2 (6 bases). Trimming stripped 3 bases from V and 7 bases from J, with 13 bases between. The CDR3 has 14 amino acids. Germline CDR1 and CDR2: SGHAT and FQNNGV. Written as DNA, the CDR3 is TGTGCCAGCAGCTTCCCGTATGGGGGGAACATTCAGTACTTC. This gives the protein CASSFPYGGNIQYF.

The genes are TRBV19 and TRBJ2-1; TRBD2 is a possible D gene (6 bases). The CDR3 contains 11 residues. The germline V and J ends were trimmed by 5 bases and 13 bases, with 12 bases remaining between them. CDR1 and CDR2 (germline): LNHDA, SQIVND (reference sequence). The CDR3 region is CASSGGTSQFF. The CDR3 region has the DNA TGTGCCAGTAGTGGCGGGACTTCCCAGTTCTTC.